These T cell receptor beta chains were read from a single sample in a study of shared clonotypes between healthy human individuals. Sequencing used immunoSEQ multiplex PCR; TCRdb keeps in-frame clones, though not all of them. Of 2,500,000 or so clones in the sample, 85% to 95% were seen once. Sequencing was carried out using naive CD4+ T cells sorted from blood. The receptor source for this set is a man between 18 and 29 years old in good health. The CDR3 runs from the conserved cysteine through the conserved F or W. Fields, in order: D gene, J gene, V gene, clone size, CDR3 DNA, CDR3 protein. D genes are given only for firm matches. Clone size is not always given. Where it is, it says once, few, many or a class for expanded clones.

NA | TRBJ2-5 | TRBV2 | NA | TGTGCCAGCAGTGTGGTTCAGGGCGTGGAGACCCAGTACTTC | CASSVVQGVETQYF
TRBD1 | TRBJ2-5 | TRBV11-2 | NA | TGTGCCAGCAGCCCTGGGACAGTGGGGATGGGCGACCAGTACTTC | CASSPGTVGMGDQYF
TRBD1 | TRBJ2-5 | TRBV18 | once | TGTGCCAGCTCACAGATGACTTCCGGGACAGGGGAAGAGACCCAGTACTTC | CASSQMTSGTGEETQYF
NA | TRBJ2-5 | TRBV2 | NA | TGTGCCAGCAGTGGACGGACGGACCCACAAGAGACCCAGTACTTC | CASSGRTDPQETQYF
NA | TRBJ2-5 | TRBV21-1 | NA | TGTGCCAGCAGCCTCCGACAGGGCACGGTTAGCGGGGGGGAAATCCAAGAGACCCAGTACTTC | CASSLRQGTVSGGEIQETQYF
TRBD2 | TRBJ2-7 | TRBV7-8 | NA | TGTGCCAGCAGCTTAGAGTCCCCTCTAGCGGAGGAGAGTTACGAGCAGTACTTC | CASSLESPLAEESYEQYF
NA | TRBJ2-3 | TRBV11-3 | NA | TGTGCCAGCAGCTCGGGCTCTAGCAGCGCAGATACGCAGTATTTT | CASSSGSSSADTQYF
NA | TRBJ2-2 | TRBV27 | NA | TGTGCCAGCAGTTACATGACCGGGGAGCTGTTTTTT | CASSYMTGELFF
TRBD2 | TRBJ2-7 | TRBV18 | NA | TGTGCCAGCTCACCTGGACTAGCGGCGGCCTACGAGCAGTACTTC | CASSPGLAAAYEQYF
NA | TRBJ1-2 | TRBV5-1 | NA | TGCGCCAGCAGCCCAGGGGACACTTCCGACTATGGCTACACCTTC | CASSPGDTSDYGYTF
NA | TRBJ1-4 | TRBV7-2 | NA | TGTGCCAGCAGCTTAGAAGCCAGGGAGTACGAAAAACTGTTTTTT | CASSLEAREYEKLFF
TRBD1 | TRBJ1-5 | TRBV7-2 | NA | TGTGCCAGCAGCATACGTACAGGGGGGGGTCAGCCCCAGCATTTT | CASSIRTGGGQPQHF
TRBD2 | TRBJ2-3 | TRBV7-9 | NA | TGTGCCAGCAGCAGGACTAGCGGCACAGATACGCAGTATTTT | CASSRTSGTDTQYF
NA | TRBJ2-3 | TRBV5-1 | few | TGCGCCAGCAGCTCAACAGGGACAGATACGCAGTATTTT | CASSSTGTDTQYF
NA | TRBJ1-3 | TRBV9 | NA | TGTGCCAACCGAGGACGCGTGCTTGGGAACACCATATATTTT | CANRGRVLGNTIYF
TRBD2 | TRBJ2-7 | TRBV9 | NA | TGTGCCAGCAGCCCGAGAGCGAGCGGGAGTACTTACGAGCAGTACTTC | CASSPRASGSTYEQYF
NA | TRBJ1-1 | TRBV7-2 | NA | TGTGCCAGCAGCTTAGGTGGCCTGAACACTGAAGCTTTCTTT | CASSLGGLNTEAFF
TRBD1 | TRBJ1-1 | TRBV10-3 | NA | TGTGCCAGTACAGGGGGCGCGGTCGACACTGAAGCTTTCTTT | CASTGGAVDTEAFF
NA | TRBJ2-7 | TRBV28 | NA | TGTGCCAGCAGTTTATCGTTGGTCGAGCAGTACTTC | CASSLSLVEQYF
NA | TRBJ2-7 | TRBV5-1 | NA | TGCGCCAGCAACCCCCGAGGGGGGAGGGTGGACGAGCAGTACTTC | CASNPRGGRVDEQYF
NA | TRBJ2-1 | TRBV7-2 | NA | TGTGCCAGCAGCCCTGGGTTGGGGGATAATGAGCAGTTCTTC | CASSPGLGDNEQFF
NA | TRBJ2-5 | TRBV5-1 | once | TGCGCCAGCAGCTTGGATGGTGGCAGGGAAGAGACCCAGTACTTC | CASSLDGGREETQYF
TRBD1 | TRBJ1-3 | TRBV19 | NA | TGTGCCAGTAGTTCTCTCAGGGGGCGCGGAAACACCATATATTTT | CASSSLRGRGNTIYF
TRBD1 | TRBJ1-2 | TRBV10-3 | NA | TGTGCCATCAGGCCAGACAGGGCCGGCTATGGCTACACCTTC | CAIRPDRAGYGYTF
TRBD1 | TRBJ2-7 | TRBV5-1 | NA | TGCGCCAGCAGCTCGCCGGGACAGGGTACCTACGAGCAGTACTTC | CASSSPGQGTYEQYF
TRBD1 | TRBJ1-5 | TRBV5-4 | NA | TGTGCCAGCAGCTTTAGGGGGGGCGGACAGGGTATAGAGCCCCAGCATTTT | CASSFRGGGQGIEPQHF
NA | TRBJ2-3 | TRBV6-5 | NA | TGTGCCAGCAGTTATCGAGGAATTGATACGCAGTATTTT | CASSYRGIDTQYF